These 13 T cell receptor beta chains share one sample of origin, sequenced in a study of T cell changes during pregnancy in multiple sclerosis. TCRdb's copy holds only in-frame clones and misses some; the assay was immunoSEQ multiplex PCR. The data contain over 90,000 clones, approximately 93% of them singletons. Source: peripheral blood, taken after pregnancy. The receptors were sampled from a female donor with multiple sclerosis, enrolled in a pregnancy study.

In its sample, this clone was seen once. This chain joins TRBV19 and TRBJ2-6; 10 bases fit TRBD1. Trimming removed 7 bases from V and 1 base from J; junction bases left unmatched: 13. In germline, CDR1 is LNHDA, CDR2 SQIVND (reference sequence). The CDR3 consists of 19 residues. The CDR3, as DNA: TGTGCCAGTAAATGGGACAGGGGACCAACTGAATCTGGGGCCAACGTCCTGACTTTC. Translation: CASKWDRGPTESGANVLTF.

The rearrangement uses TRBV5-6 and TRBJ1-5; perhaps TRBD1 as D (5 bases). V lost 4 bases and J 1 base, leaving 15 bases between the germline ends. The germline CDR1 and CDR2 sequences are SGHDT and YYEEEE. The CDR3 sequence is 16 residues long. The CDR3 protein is CASSRGSRASNQPQHF. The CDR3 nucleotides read TGTGCCAGCAGCCGGGGGAGTAGGGCGAGCAATCAGCCCCAGCATTTT.

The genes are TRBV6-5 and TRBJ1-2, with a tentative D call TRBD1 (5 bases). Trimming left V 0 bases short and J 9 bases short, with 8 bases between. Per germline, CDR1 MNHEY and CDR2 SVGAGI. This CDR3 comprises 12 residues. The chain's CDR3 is CASSYSEGRYTF. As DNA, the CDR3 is TGTGCCAGCAGTTACTCGGAGGGGCGCTACACCTTC.

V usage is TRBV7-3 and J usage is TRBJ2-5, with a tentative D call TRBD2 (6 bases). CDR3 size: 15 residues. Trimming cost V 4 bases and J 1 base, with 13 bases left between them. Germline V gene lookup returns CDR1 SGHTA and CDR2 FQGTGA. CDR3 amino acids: CASSSSSSAQETQYF. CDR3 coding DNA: TGTGCCAGCAGCTCCTCCTCTAGCGCCCAAGAGACCCAGTACTTC.

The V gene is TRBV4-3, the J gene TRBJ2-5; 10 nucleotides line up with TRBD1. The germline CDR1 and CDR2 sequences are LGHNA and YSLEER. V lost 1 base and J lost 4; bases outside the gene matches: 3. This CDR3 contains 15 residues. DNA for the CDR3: TGCGCCAGCAGCCAAGGCGGACAGGGGGGAGAGACCCAGTACTTC. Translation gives CASSQGGQGGETQYF.

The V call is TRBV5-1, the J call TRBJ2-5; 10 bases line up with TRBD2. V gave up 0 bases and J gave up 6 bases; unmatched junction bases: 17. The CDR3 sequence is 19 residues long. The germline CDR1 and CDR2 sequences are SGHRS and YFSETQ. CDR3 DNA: TGCGCCAGCAGCTTGGCGACACTAGCGGGGTCACGTGGCATCAAGACCCAGTACTTC. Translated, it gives CASSLATLAGSRGIKTQYF.

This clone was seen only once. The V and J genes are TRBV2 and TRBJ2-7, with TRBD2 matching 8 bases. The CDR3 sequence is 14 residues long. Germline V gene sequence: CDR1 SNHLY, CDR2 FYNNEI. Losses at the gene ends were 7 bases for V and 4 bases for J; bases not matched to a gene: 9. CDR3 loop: CASILSGSGYEQYF. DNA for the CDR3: TGTGCCAGCATATTAAGCGGGAGCGGTTACGAGCAGTACTTC.

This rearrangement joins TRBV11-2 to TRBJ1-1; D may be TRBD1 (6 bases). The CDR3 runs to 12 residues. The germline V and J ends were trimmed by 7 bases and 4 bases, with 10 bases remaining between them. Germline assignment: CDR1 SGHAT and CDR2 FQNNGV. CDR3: CASIQQGTEAFF. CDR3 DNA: TGTGCCAGCATCCAACAGGGCACTGAAGCTTTCTTT.

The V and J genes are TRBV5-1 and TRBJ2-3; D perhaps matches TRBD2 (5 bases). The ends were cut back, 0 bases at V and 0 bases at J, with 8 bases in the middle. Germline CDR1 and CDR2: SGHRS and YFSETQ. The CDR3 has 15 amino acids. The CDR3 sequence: CASSLGETSTDTQYF. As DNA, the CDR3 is TGCGCCAGCAGCTTGGGGGAGACTAGCACAGATACGCAGTATTTT.

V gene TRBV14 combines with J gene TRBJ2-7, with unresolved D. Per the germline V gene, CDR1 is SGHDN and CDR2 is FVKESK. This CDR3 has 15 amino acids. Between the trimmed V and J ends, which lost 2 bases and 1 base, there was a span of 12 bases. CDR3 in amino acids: CASSQSGRLSYEQYF. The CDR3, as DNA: TGTGCCAGCAGCCAAAGTGGTAGACTTTCCTACGAGCAGTACTTC.

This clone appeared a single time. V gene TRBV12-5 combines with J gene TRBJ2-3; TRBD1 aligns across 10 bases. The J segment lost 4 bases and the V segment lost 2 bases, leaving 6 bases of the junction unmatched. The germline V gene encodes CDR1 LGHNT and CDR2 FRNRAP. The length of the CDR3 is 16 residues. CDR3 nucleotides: TGTGCTAGTGGTTTGATCCTCGGACAGGGGGCAGATACGCAGTATTTT. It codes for CASGLILGQGADTQYF. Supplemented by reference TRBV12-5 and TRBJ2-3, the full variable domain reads DARVTQTPRHKVTEMGQEVTMRCQPILGHNTVFWYRQTMMQGLELLAYFRNRAPLDDSGMPKDRFSAEMPDATLATLKIQPSEPRDSAVYFCASGLILGQGADTQYFGPGTRLTVL.

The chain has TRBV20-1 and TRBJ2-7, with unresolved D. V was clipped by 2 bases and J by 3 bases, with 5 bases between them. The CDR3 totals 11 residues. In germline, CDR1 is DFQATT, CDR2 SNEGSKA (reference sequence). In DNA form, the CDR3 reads TGCAGTGCTAGACCGGGCTACGAGCAGTACTTC. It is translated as CSARPGYEQYF.

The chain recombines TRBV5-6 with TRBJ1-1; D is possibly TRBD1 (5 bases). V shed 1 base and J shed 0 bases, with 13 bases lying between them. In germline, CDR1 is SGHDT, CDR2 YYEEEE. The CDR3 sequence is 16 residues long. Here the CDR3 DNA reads TGTGCCAGCAGCTTGTCTTTTCGGACACTGAACACTGAAGCTTTCTTT. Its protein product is CASSLSFRTLNTEAFF.